This T cell receptor beta chain was retrieved from a study of blood T cell repertoires in COVID-19. Across the whole study: PBMCs, B-cell-depleted T cells, or T cells were the source of the cDNA or gDNA that made up the material.

As handled by the study authors: Quantification of nucleated cells was approximated via reference gene primer amplification. Method: immunoSEQ multiplex PCR; TCRdb's copy keeps in-frame clones and lacks some. The D gene and trimming were derived from the DNA, and the V and J assignments and clone size from that table. Of about 220,000 clones listed, over 80% are singletons. Deletions cut 1 base from V and 2 bases from J, with 7 bases between. CDR1 and CDR2 from the germline V gene are MGHRA and YSYEKL. CDR3 size: 14 residues. This clone was seen more than once but under ten times. The J gene is TRBJ2-3, the V gene TRBV4-1, with no clear D. This receptor was obtained from a young woman with acute COVID-19. The sequenced sample was PBMCs or T cells enriched from blood (not recorded which). CDR3 region: CASSQAHSTDTQYF. The CDR3 DNA reads as TGCGCCAGCAGCCAAGCCCATTCCACAGATACGCAGTATTTT.